This T cell receptor beta chain was sequenced during a study of cytomegalovirus exposure and HLA in healthy donors. With 60 Vbeta and 13 Jbeta primers, the PCR was carried out. Profiling relied on immunoSEQ multiplex PCR, and the TCRdb table lists in-frame clones only, not all of them. Of fewer than 250,000 clones listed, 65% to 80% are singletons. Sequences were obtained from PBMCs. The receptor comes from a man aged 25 to 40 in good health and CMV-seropositive.

The chain's CDR3 is CSVVQGYYGYTF. In DNA, the CDR3 is TGCAGCGTTGTTCAGGGGTACTATGGCTACACCTTC. The gene calls are TRBV29-1 and TRBJ1-2; D possibly corresponds to TRBD1 (6 bases). This CDR3 is built from 12 residues. Germline V gives CDR1 SQVTM, CDR2 ANQGSEA. V was shortened by 4 bases and J by 3 bases, with 9 bases between the two germline ends.